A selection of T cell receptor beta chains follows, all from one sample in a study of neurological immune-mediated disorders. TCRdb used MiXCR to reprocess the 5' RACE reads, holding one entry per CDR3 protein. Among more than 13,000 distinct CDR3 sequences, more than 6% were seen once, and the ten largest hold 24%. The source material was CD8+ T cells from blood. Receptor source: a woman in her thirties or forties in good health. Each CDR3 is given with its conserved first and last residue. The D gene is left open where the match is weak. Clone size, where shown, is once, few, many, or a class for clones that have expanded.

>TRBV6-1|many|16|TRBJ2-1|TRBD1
CASSEQMDRVYNEQFF
TGTGCCAGCAGTGAACAAATGGACAGGGTGTACAATGAGCAGTTCTTC
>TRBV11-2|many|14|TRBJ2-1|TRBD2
CASSLISGSNEQFF
TGTGCCAGCAGCTTAATAAGCGGGAGCAATGAGCAGTTCTTC
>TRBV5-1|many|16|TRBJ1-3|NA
CASSPDSQSSGNTIYF
TGCGCCAGCAGCCCGGACAGCCAGAGCTCTGGAAACACCATATATTTT
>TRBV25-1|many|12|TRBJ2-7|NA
CASSAGGHEQYF
TGTGCCAGCAGTGCAGGAGGCCACGAGCAGTACTTC
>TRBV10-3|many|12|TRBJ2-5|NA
CATQGVQETQYF
TGTGCCACACAGGGTGTTCAAGAGACCCAGTACTTC
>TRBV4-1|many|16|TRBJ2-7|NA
CASSRDEGDVSYEQYF
TGCGCCAGCAGCCGCGACGAGGGGGACGTCTCCTACGAGCAGTACTTC
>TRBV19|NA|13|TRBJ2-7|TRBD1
CASSTTGGWEQYF
TGTGCCAGTAGTACGACAGGGGGCTGGGAGCAGTACTTC
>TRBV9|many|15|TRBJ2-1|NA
CASSVIGSSYNEQFF
TGTGCCAGCAGCGTAATCGGAAGCTCCTACAATGAGCAGTTCTTC
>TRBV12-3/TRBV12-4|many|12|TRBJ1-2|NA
CASSLGNYGYTF
TGTGCCAGCAGTTTAGGGAACTATGGCTACACCTTC
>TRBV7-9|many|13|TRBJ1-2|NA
CASSHDRLDGYTF
TGTGCCAGCAGCCATGACAGGTTGGATGGCTACACCTTC
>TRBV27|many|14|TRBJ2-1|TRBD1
CASSLSRQGNEQFF
TGTGCCAGCAGTTTATCGAGACAGGGCAATGAGCAGTTCTTC
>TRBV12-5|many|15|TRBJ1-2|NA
CASGWAGRPVRGYTF
TGTGCTAGTGGTTGGGCAGGGCGGCCTGTTAGAGGCTACACCTTC
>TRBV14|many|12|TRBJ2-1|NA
CASSQVIEEQFF
TGTGCCAGCAGCCAAGTAATAGAAGAGCAGTTCTTC
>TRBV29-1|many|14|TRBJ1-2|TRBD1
CSVRTGQGANGYTF
TGCAGCGTTAGAACGGGACAGGGGGCTAATGGCTACACCTTC
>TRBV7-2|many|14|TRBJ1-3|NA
CASSFILGGNTIYF
TGTGCCAGCAGCTTCATCCTGGGAGGAAACACCATATATTTT
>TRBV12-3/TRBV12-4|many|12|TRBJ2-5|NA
CASSSLIVTQYF
TGTGCCAGCAGTTCCCTTATTGTGACCCAGTACTTC
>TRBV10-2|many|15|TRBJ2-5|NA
CASSSGTPAWETQYF
TGCGCCAGCAGTTCCGGGACTCCGGCCTGGGAGACCCAGTACTTC
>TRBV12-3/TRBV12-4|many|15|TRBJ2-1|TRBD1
CASISSQGQGNEQFF
TGTGCCAGCATATCTTCACAGGGGCAGGGCAATGAGCAGTTCTTC
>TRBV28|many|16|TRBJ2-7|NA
CASSRLGTGSSYEQYF
TGTGCCAGCAGCCGCTTGGGGACGGGGAGCTCCTACGAGCAGTACTTC
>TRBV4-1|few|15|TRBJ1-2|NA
CASSQGQLDNYGYTF
TGCGCCAGCAGCCAAGGACAGCTTGACAACTATGGCTACACCTTC
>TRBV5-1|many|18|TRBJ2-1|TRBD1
CASSFPGTGSLRYNEQFF
TGCGCCAGCAGCTTCCCCGGGACAGGGTCTTTACGCTACAATGAGCAGTTCTTC
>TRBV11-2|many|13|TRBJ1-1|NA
CASSLGVNTEAFF
TGTGCCAGCAGCTTAGGGGTAAACACTGAAGCTTTCTTT
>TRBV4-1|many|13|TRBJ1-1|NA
CASSQALSTEAFF
TGCGCCAGCAGCCAAGCTCTAAGCACTGAAGCTTTCTTT